The rows below give T cell receptor beta chains drawn from one sample of a study. TCRdb itself ran the RT-PCR reads through MiXCR, one entry per CDR3 protein. In the table there are about 680,000 distinct CDR3 sequences, approximately 15% of which are singletons. Sequenced sample: memory CD4+ T cells from blood. The receptors derive from a female donor in good health, serving as a healthy control. Each CDR3 is given with its conserved first and last residue. D genes are given only for firm matches. Clone sizes are given selectively: once, few, many, or a class where the clone is expanded.

- | TRBJ2-6 | - | TRBV21-1 | CAIYRRGQRANVLTF | TGTGCCATCTACAGAAGGGGGCAGAGAGCCAACGTCCTGACTTTC
few | TRBJ1-6 | TRBD1 | TRBV20-1 | CSARDAGTGNSPLHF | TGCAGTGCTAGAGATGCCGGGACAGGGAATTCACCCCTCCACTTT
many | TRBJ2-3 | TRBD1 | TRBV29-1 | CSYTRDRFAGNTQYF | TGCAGCTACACAAGGGACAGGTTCGCGGGAAATACGCAGTATTTT
few | TRBJ1-3 | TRBD1 | TRBV6-1 | CASNPWRGRLKSWVEGNTIYF | TGTGCCAGCAACCCGTGGAGGGGGCGTCTGAAATCTTGGGTGGAAGGAAACACCATATATTTT
- | TRBJ1-5 | - | TRBV24-1 | CATSDLRGYSNQPQHF | TGTGCCACCAGTGATTTGCGTGGGTATAGCAATCAGCCCCAGCATTTT
many | TRBJ1-1 | TRBD1 | TRBV9 | CASSPDTGTGTEAFF | TGTGCCAGCAGCCCAGATACCGGGACAGGGACTGAAGCTTTCTTT
- | TRBJ2-7 | - | TRBV18 | CASSPSTVGNEQYF | TGTGCCAGCTCACCATCGACAGTCGGAAACGAGCAGTACTTC
- | TRBJ2-2 | - | TRBV5-4 | CASSLMGGGRVTGELFF | TGTGCCAGCAGCTTGATGGGGGGCGGAAGAGTGACTGGGGAGCTGTTTTTT
- | TRBJ1-1 | TRBD1 | TRBV20-1 | CSAGQGANRGTEAFF | TGCAGTGCTGGACAGGGGGCTAACCGGGGGACTGAAGCTTTCTTT
many | TRBJ2-1 | TRBD2 | TRBV3-1 | CASSPGLAGHEQFF | TGTGCCAGCAGCCCGGGACTAGCGGGACATGAGCAGTTCTTC
- | TRBJ2-2 | TRBD2 | TRBV2 | CASSPSGRKWGELFF | TGTGCCAGCAGCCCTAGCGGGAGGAAGTGGGGGGAGCTGTTTTTT
many | TRBJ2-1 | - | TRBV7-2 | CASTQLDWRGRGFF | TGTGCCAGCACCCAATTGGACTGGAGGGGCCGGGGGTTCTTC
- | TRBJ1-1 | - | TRBV3-1 | CASSDQHKNTEAFF | TGTGCCAGCAGCGACCAACACAAAAACACTGAAGCTTTCTTT
- | TRBJ1-1 | TRBD1 | TRBV6-1 | CASRLQGAEAFF | TGTGCCAGCAGACTACAGGGGGCTGAAGCTTTCTTT
many | TRBJ2-5 | TRBD2 | TRBV10-3 | CAISESTSGGTETQYF | TGTGCCATCAGTGAGTCGACTAGCGGGGGTACAGAGACCCAGTACTTC
few | TRBJ2-7 | - | TRBV6-1 | CATKPGGARDEQYF | TGTGCCACCAAACCCGGAGGGGCGAGAGACGAGCAGTACTTC
- | TRBJ1-1 | - | TRBV28 | CASRPGSSLGTEAFF | TGTGCCAGCAGACCCGGATCGTCTCTGGGGACTGAAGCTTTCTTT
many | TRBJ2-7 | - | TRBV29-1 | CSVERGAAEQYF | TGCAGCGTTGAAAGGGGGGCAGCCGAGCAGTACTTC
many | TRBJ2-5 | - | TRBV20-1 | CSASKQTQYF | TGCAGTGCTAGTAAGCAGACCCAGTACTTC
few | TRBJ1-2 | - | TRBV5-1 | CASSLEGTSANYGYTF | TGCGCCAGCAGCTTGGAGGGTACTTCAGCTAACTATGGCTACACCTTC
many | TRBJ1-2 | TRBD1 | TRBV6-1 | CASSGQGANYGYTF | TGTGCCAGCAGTGGACAGGGGGCTAACTATGGCTACACCTTC
many | TRBJ2-7 | TRBD1 | TRBV7-8 | CASSLSAGTGIYEQYF | TGTGCCAGCAGCTTATCCGCCGGGACAGGGATCTACGAGCAGTACTTC
- | TRBJ2-3 | - | TRBV12-3/TRBV12-4 | CASSLYGFTDTQYF | TGTGCCAGCAGTTTATACGGGTTCACAGATACGCAGTATTTT
- | TRBJ1-5 | - | TRBV27 | CTSSLTREQPQHF | TGTACCAGCAGTTTAACGAGGGAGCAGCCCCAGCATTTT
- | TRBJ1-2 | TRBD1 | TRBV27 | CASRPMGQISYSYGYTF | TGTGCCAGCAGACCTATGGGACAGATTTCGTATTCCTATGGCTACACCTTC
many | TRBJ2-2 | - | TRBV12-3/TRBV12-4 | CASNNPPGSATYTGELFF | TGTGCCAGCAACAACCCCCCAGGGTCTGCCACATACACCGGGGAGCTGTTTTTT
- | TRBJ2-2 | - | TRBV7-2 | CASSEQNANTGELFF | TGTGCCAGCAGCGAACAAAACGCGAACACCGGGGAGCTGTTTTTT
- | TRBJ2-1 | TRBD2 | TRBV6-2/TRBV6-3 | CASRLGLAVNNEQFF | TGTGCCAGCAGACTTGGACTAGCGGTAAACAATGAGCAGTTCTTC
few | TRBJ1-5 | - | TRBV20-1 | CSAPKGTSNQPQHF | TGCAGTGCTCCGAAAGGGACAAGCAATCAGCCCCAGCATTTT